This T cell receptor beta chain comes out of a study of post-analysis software for immune sequencing data. At the level of the study: Relapsing-remitting, secondary progressive and progressive-relapsing multiple sclerosis were all included among the disease courses. Overall study results and limits: Under the F measure, samples that were prepared in one batch clustered strongly together. Elevated frequency relative to controls characterized four or five TRBV segments in patients, TRBV5-6, TRBV5-1 and TRBV20-1 among them. Compared against controls, patients with multiple sclerosis displayed significantly lower normalized Chao1 diversity.

Germline assignment: CDR1 SGHVS and CDR2 FQNEAQ. This CDR3 has 15 amino acids. V lost 1 base and J lost 7; bases outside the gene matches: 9. TCR beta libraries were prepared from cDNA with unique molecular identifiers. Roughly 0.5 million cDNA molecules were obtained from approximately 0.91 to 9.4 million T cells. TCRdb ran MiXCR on the PCR reads and lists one entry per CDR3 protein. Of fewer than 850,000 distinct CDR3 sequences listed, roughly 29% are singletons. A remark on this clonotype: The antigen is unknown.

The material sequenced was blood. V gene TRBV7-8 combines with J gene TRBJ1-1; 7 positions match TRBD1. The clonotype was recovered from a girl aged 10 to 17 with multiple sclerosis. This chain's CDR3 is CASSLGDRVRDEAFF. For the CDR3, the DNA is TGTGCCAGCAGCTTAGGTGACAGGGTAAGGGATGAAGCTTTCTTT.